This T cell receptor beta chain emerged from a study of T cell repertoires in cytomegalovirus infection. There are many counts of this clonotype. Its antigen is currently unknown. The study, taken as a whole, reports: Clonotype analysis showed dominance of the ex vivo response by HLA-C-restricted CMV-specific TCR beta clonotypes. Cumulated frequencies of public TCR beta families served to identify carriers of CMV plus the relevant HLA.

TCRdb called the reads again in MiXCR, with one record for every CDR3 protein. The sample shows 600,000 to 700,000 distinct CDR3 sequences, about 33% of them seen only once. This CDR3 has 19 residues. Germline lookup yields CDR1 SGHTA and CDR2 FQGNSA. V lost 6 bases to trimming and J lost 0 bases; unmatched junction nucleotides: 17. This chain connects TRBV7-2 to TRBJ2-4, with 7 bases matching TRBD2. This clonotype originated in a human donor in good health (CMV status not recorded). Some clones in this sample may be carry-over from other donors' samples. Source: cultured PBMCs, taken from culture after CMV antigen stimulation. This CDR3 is CASSPERELAELAKNIQYF. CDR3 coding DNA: TGTGCCAGCAGTCCCGAGAGGGAGCTAGCGGAGCTAGCCAAAAACATTCAGTACTTC.